This is a list of T cell receptor beta chains from one sample in a study of breast tumors, draining lymph nodes, adjacent tissues. TCRdb redid the calling of the multiplex PCR reads with MiXCR, one entry per CDR3 protein. The sample holds about 140,000 distinct CDR3 sequences, about 31% seen once. The sequenced sample was axillary lymph node tissue. These receptors were obtained from a female donor with breast cancer. Some clones in this sample may be carry-over from other donors' samples. Both conserved end residues are part of each CDR3. Each record gives: clone size, D gene, V gene, J gene, CDR3 DNA, CDR3 protein. D genes are given only for firm matches. Clone size is given for some rows only: seen once, a few or many times, or a class if the clone is expanded.

many,.,TRBV19,TRBJ1-6,TGTGCCAGTAGTACCCCCCTTGCCTCACCCCTCCACTTT,CASSTPLASPLHF
many,.,TRBV29-1,TRBJ2-3,TGCAGCGCTTCCAGCACGGAAGATACGCAGTATTTT,CSASSTEDTQYF
few,.,TRBV4-1,TRBJ1-1,TGCGCCAGCAGCTCAGAAACGTCCACTGAAGCTTTCTTT,CASSSETSTEAFF
.,TRBD1,TRBV7-2,TRBJ2-5,TGTGCCAGCAGCTTAGTAGGGGACAGACAGTATCAGGGAGAGACCCAGTACTTC,CASSLVGDRQYQGETQYF
many,TRBD1,TRBV9,TRBJ1-3,TGTGCCAGCAGCGGACAGGGGGCTGATGGAAACACCATATATTTT,CASSGQGADGNTIYF
many,.,TRBV5-1,TRBJ2-5,TGCGCCAGCAGCTTGGGCCGTGTGACAGGAGGGTCGGAGACCCAGTACTTC,CASSLGRVTGGSETQYF
.,TRBD2,TRBV12-3/TRBV12-4,TRBJ2-5,TGTGCCAGCCGAGCCGGTGAGCGGGATCAAGAGACCCAGTACTTC,CASRAGERDQETQYF
.,.,TRBV28,TRBJ1-4,TGTGCCAGCAGCCGAGGGGGGGGGCAAACTAATGAAAAACTGTTTTTT,CASSRGGGQTNEKLFF
.,.,TRBV20-1,TRBJ1-5,TGCAGTGCTAGGGTTACTAGCGGGGGGGAGACCCAGCATTTT,CSARVTSGGETQHF
many,TRBD2,TRBV4-2,TRBJ2-1,TGTGCCAGCAGCCAAACAGTAGCGGGGCGACGAGGCAATGAGCAGTTCTTC,CASSQTVAGRRGNEQFF
.,TRBD1,TRBV29-1,TRBJ1-2,TGCAGCGTTGAACTCCCCGGGACAGGGGTTGGCTACACCTTC,CSVELPGTGVGYTF
many,.,TRBV7-9,TRBJ2-1,TGTGCCAGCAGCTTAGAAGGAGGACGTGAGCAGTTCTTC,CASSLEGGREQFF
many,.,TRBV3-1,TRBJ2-7,TGTGCCAGCAGCTCCCCCGCTAGGAACGAGCAGTACTTC,CASSSPARNEQYF
many,TRBD1,TRBV7-9,TRBJ2-5,TGTGCCAGCAGTTCTGGACAGGCACCGTGGGAGACCCAGCACTTC,CASSSGQAPWETQHF
many,.,TRBV2,TRBJ2-5,TGTGCCAGCAGTGAGGTTAGAGCGGGAGAGACCCAGTACTTC,CASSEVRAGETQYF
many,.,TRBV2,TRBJ1-2,TGTGCCAGCAGTGATTTCTTCGAGGGGGGTGGCTACACCTTC,CASSDFFEGGGYTF
once,TRBD2,TRBV20-1,TRBJ2-7,TGCAGTGCTTATAGCGGGGGAACCTACGAGCAGTACTTC,CSAYSGGTYEQYF
many,.,TRBV29-1,TRBJ2-5,TGCAGCGTTCGAATTCGGGAGACCCAGTACTTC,CSVRIRETQYF
.,TRBD2,TRBV18,TRBJ2-2,TGTGCCAGCTCAGAGCGGGGGGGCACCAACACCGGGGAGCTGTTTTTT,CASSERGGTNTGELFF
many,.,TRBV2,TRBJ1-2,TGTGCCAGCAGGGCAGATTATGGCTACACCTTC,CASRADYGYTF
many,TRBD1,TRBV6-5,TRBJ1-6,TGTGCCAGCAGTTACTCGGGAGGGGGCGATTCACCCCTCCACTTT,CASSYSGGGDSPLHF
.,TRBD2,TRBV15,TRBJ2-3,TGTGCCACCAGCGTCGGGACTAGCGAACGCACTGATACGCAGTATTTT,CATSVGTSERTDTQYF
few,.,TRBV28,TRBJ2-1,TGTGCCAGCCGCTCCCCGGGGGTATACAATGAGCAGTTCTTC,CASRSPGVYNEQFF
many,.,TRBV20-1,TRBJ2-7,TGCAGTGCTAGAGTCCCATCCGGGGACTCCTACGAGCAGTACTTC,CSARVPSGDSYEQYF
many,.,TRBV10-3,TRBJ2-3,TGTGCCATCAGTGAGGGGGTTTGGACAGATACGCAGTATTTT,CAISEGVWTDTQYF
.,.,TRBV7-2,TRBJ1-1,TGTGCCAGCAGCTTAAAAACTATGAACACTGAAGCTTTCTTT,CASSLKTMNTEAFF
few,.,TRBV28,TRBJ2-2,TGTGCCAGCAGGTGGGGGCGCCGTCTCACCGGGGAGCTGTTTTTT,CASRWGRRLTGELFF
many,TRBD2,TRBV7-3,TRBJ2-1,TGTGCCAGCAGCTTAACTAGCGGGGGGAACAATGAGCAGTTCTTC,CASSLTSGGNNEQFF
many,TRBD1,TRBV6-4,TRBJ2-2,TGTGCCAGCAGTGAACAGGGGGCCGGGGAGCTGTTTTTT,CASSEQGAGELFF
many,TRBD1,TRBV6-1,TRBJ2-2,TGTGCCAGCAGTACCCAACAGGGGACCGGGGAGCTGTTTTTT,CASSTQQGTGELFF
many,.,TRBV4-3,TRBJ1-4,TGCGCCAGCAGCCTGAGTCGAGGGTGGGCTAATGAAAAACTGTTTTTT,CASSLSRGWANEKLFF
many,.,TRBV4-1,TRBJ1-2,TGCGCCAGCAGCCAAGCCTTAGACAGGCATGGGGGACCATATGGTGGCTACACCTTC,CASSQALDRHGGPYGGYTF
medium-sized,.,TRBV2,TRBJ2-3,TGTGCCAGCAAGAAACAGCCGACGAAGGGAGATACGCAGTATTTT,CASKKQPTKGDTQYF
many,.,TRBV9,TRBJ2-5,TGTGCCAGCAGCGTATTCCTGGATCAAGAGACCCAGTACTTC,CASSVFLDQETQYF
.,.,TRBV11-2,TRBJ2-6,TGTGCCAGCAGCTTAGATGGGGCCACCGTCCTGACTTTC,CASSLDGATVLTF
few,.,TRBV19,TRBJ1-1,TGTGCCAGTACCTACAGAGACCCCACTGAAGCTTTCTTT,CASTYRDPTEAFF
many,TRBD2,TRBV9,TRBJ2-5,TGTGCCAGCAGCGTCGGGGGACTAGCGACCTTCCAAGAGACCCAGTACTTC,CASSVGGLATFQETQYF
many,TRBD2,TRBV15,TRBJ2-2,TGTGCCACCAGCAGAGTGGCGGGAGGTAACACCGGGGAGCTGTTTTTT,CATSRVAGGNTGELFF
.,.,TRBV3-2,TRBJ2-7,TGTGCCAGCAGCCATAGACAGGGCCGGCACAACGAGCAGTACTTC,CASSHRQGRHNEQYF
.,TRBD2,TRBV2,TRBJ2-7,TGTGCCAGCAAGAACCTGGGGACTAGCGGGGGGTCCTACGAGCAGTACTTC,CASKNLGTSGGSYEQYF
.,.,TRBV7-3,TRBJ2-1,TGTGCCAGCGGCTTTATCGGGCAACGAGAGCAGTTCTTC,CASGFIGQREQFF